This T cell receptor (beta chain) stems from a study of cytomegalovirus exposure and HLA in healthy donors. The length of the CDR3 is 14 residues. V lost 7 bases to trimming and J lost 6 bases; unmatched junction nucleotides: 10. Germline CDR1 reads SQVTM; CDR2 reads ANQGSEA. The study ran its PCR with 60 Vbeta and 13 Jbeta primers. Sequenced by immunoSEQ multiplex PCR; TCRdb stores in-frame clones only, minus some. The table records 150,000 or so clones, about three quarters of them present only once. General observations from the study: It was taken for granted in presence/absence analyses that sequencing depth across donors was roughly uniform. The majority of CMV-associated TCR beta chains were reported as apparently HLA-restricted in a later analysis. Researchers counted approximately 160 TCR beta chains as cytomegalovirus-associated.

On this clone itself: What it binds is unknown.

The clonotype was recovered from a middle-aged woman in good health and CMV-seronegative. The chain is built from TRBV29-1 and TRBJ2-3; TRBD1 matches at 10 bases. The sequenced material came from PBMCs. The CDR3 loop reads CSGGQGINRDTQYF. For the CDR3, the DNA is TGCAGCGGGGGACAGGGGATAAATAGGGATACGCAGTATTTT.